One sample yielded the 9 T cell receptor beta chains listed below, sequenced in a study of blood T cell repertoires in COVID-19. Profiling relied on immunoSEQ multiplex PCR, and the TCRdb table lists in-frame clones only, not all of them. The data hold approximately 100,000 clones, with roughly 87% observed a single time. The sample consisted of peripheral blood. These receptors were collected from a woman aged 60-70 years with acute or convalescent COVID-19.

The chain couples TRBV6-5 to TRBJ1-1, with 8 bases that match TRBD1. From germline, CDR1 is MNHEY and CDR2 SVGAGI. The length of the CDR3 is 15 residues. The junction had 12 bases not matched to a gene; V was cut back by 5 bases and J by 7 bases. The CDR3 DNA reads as TGTGCCAGCAGTCTCGGACAGGGTATAAACGATGAAGCTTTCTTT. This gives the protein CASSLGQGINDEAFF.

CDR3 region: CASSQGQGNWALHF. The DNA of the CDR3 is TGTGCCAGCAGCCAGGGACAGGGGAATTGGGCCCTCCACTTT. The V and J genes are TRBV3-1 (or the pseudogene TRBV3-2) and TRBJ1-6; 10 bases map to TRBD1. The CDR3 is 14 residues long. V lost 3 bases and J lost 14; bases outside the gene matches: 7. Per the germline V gene, CDR1 is LGHDT and CDR2 is YNNKEL (reference sequence).

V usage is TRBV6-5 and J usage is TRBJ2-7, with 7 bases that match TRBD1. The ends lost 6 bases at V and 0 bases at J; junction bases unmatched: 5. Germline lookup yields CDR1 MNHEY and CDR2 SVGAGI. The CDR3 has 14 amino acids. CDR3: CASRRDSSSYEQYF. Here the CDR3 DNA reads TGTGCCAGCAGGAGGGACAGTAGCTCCTACGAGCAGTACTTC.

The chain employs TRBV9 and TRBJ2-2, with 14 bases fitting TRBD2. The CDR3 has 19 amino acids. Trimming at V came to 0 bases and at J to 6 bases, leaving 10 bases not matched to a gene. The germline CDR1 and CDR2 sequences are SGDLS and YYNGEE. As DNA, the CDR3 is TGTGCCAGCAGCGTAGGACTAGCGGGAGGGTCCGGGGGCCCCGGGGAGCTGTTTTTT. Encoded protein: CASSVGLAGGSGGPGELFF.

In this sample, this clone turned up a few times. CDR3 bases: TGTGCCAGTAGTGGATCGGGGGGCCTTCAGCCCCAGCATTTT. This encodes CASSGSGGLQPQHF. The gene calls are TRBV19 and TRBJ1-5; D perhaps matches TRBD1 (6 bases). V was trimmed by 5 bases and J by 6 bases, leaving 14 bases between them. Germline V gene data show CDR1 as LNHDA and CDR2 as SQIVND (reference sequence). This CDR3 has 14 amino acids.

DNA for the CDR3: TGTGCCATCAGTGAGTCGCGACAGGGGAGGACCTACGAGCAGTACGTC. This sequence encodes CAISESRQGRTYEQYV. The chain combines TRBV10-3 with TRBJ2-7; 8 bases line up with TRBD1. The CDR3 has 16 amino acids. The germline gives CDR1 ENHRY, CDR2 SYGVKD. J was trimmed by 2 bases and V by 0 bases; bases with no gene match: 6.

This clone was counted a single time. The CDR3 spells CATSDTRGGGETQYF. DNA of the CDR3: TGTGCCACCAGTGACACCCGGGGAGGAGGAGAGACCCAGTACTTC. The rearrangement uses TRBV24-1 and TRBJ2-5; tentative D call: TRBD2 (6 bases). Trimming took off 4 bases at V and 4 bases at J, with 15 bases between the two ends. Per the germline V gene, CDR1 is KGHDR and CDR2 is SFDVKD. This CDR3 has 15 amino acids.

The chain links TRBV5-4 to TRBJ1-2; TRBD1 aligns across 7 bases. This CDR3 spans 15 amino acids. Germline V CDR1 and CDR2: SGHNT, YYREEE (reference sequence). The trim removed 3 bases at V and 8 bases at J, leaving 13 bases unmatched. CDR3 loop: CASSYPTGKASGYTF. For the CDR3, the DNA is TGTGCCAGCAGCTACCCGACAGGGAAAGCTTCCGGCTACACCTTC.

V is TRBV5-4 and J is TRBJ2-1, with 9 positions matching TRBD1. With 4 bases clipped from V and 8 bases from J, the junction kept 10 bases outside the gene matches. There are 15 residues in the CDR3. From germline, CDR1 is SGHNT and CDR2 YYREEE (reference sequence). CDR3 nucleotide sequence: TGTGCCAGCAGCCCCACGGGACAGGGAATGGATGAGCAGTTCTTC. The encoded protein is CASSPTGQGMDEQFF.